Listed below are T cell receptor beta chains from one sample, sequenced in a study of Ad26.COV2.S vaccination and SARS-CoV-2 variants. The repertoire was sequenced with immunoSEQ multiplex PCR; TCRdb's copy has only in-frame clones and lacks some. The sample yields approximately 500,000 clones, around nine tenths seen once. The sequences come from peripheral blood, collected in a trial of Ad26.COV2.S vaccine versus placebo. The receptors shown here come from a person between 18 and 59 years old who received the Ad26.COV2.S COVID-19 vaccine or a placebo. Each CDR3 is given with its conserved first and last residue. Fields, in order: D gene, J gene, V gene, clone size, CDR3 DNA, CDR3 protein. D genes are given only for firm matches. A row's size may be missing; if present it is once, few, many or a size class.

d_call: TRBD2
j_call: TRBJ2-3
v_call: TRBV2
clone_size: NA
cdr3_nt: TGTGCCAGCAGTGGGCCGGGACTAGCGGTTTACACAGATACGCAGTATTTT
cdr3_aa: CASSGPGLAVYTDTQYF

d_call: NA
j_call: TRBJ2-7
v_call: TRBV11-2
clone_size: NA
cdr3_nt: TGTGCCAGCAGCTTGGTGTCCGGGAGAACCTACGAGCAGTACTTC
cdr3_aa: CASSLVSGRTYEQYF

d_call: NA
j_call: TRBJ2-1
v_call: TRBV7-2
clone_size: NA
cdr3_nt: TGTGCCAGCAGCTTAGCCCTCTCAGGGGGGTACAATGAGCAGTTCTTC
cdr3_aa: CASSLALSGGYNEQFF

d_call: NA
j_call: TRBJ1-2
v_call: TRBV9
clone_size: NA
cdr3_nt: TGTGCCAGCAGCGTAGGAGGCTTTTCTAGGGGCTACACCTTC
cdr3_aa: CASSVGGFSRGYTF

d_call: TRBD2
j_call: TRBJ2-7
v_call: TRBV7-2
clone_size: NA
cdr3_nt: TGTGCCTCCAGGGGACTAGCGGTTGGGGGGGGATACGAGCAGTACTTC
cdr3_aa: CASRGLAVGGGYEQYF

d_call: NA
j_call: TRBJ1-2
v_call: TRBV28
clone_size: NA
cdr3_nt: TGTGCCAGCAGTTTTAATGAGGCTTCCTATGGCTACACCTTC
cdr3_aa: CASSFNEASYGYTF

d_call: NA
j_call: TRBJ1-1
v_call: TRBV16
clone_size: NA
cdr3_nt: TGTGCCAGCAGCCAAAGTGGGGCTGGACACCGAGTCACTGAAGCTTTCTTT
cdr3_aa: CASSQSGAGHRVTEAFF

d_call: NA
j_call: TRBJ2-2
v_call: TRBV19
clone_size: few
cdr3_nt: TGTGCCAGTAGGGCCGGGCTCAGCATATTCTCCACCGGGGAGCTGTTTTTT
cdr3_aa: CASRAGLSIFSTGELFF

d_call: NA
j_call: TRBJ1-1
v_call: TRBV19
clone_size: NA
cdr3_nt: TGTGCCAGTACTCCCGAACCGGGACAGAACACTGAAGCTTTCTTT
cdr3_aa: CASTPEPGQNTEAFF

d_call: NA
j_call: TRBJ1-2
v_call: TRBV27
clone_size: NA
cdr3_nt: TGTGCCAGCAGCCGCCTTGGGGGCAGGGAGGACTATGGCTACACCTTC
cdr3_aa: CASSRLGGREDYGYTF

d_call: NA
j_call: TRBJ2-7
v_call: TRBV29-1
clone_size: NA
cdr3_nt: TGCAGCGTCTCAGAGGCCTCCTACGAGCAGTACTTC
cdr3_aa: CSVSEASYEQYF

d_call: NA
j_call: TRBJ2-5
v_call: TRBV6-2/TRBV6-3
clone_size: NA
cdr3_nt: TGTGCCAGCAGTAAACCCTACAGAGAGACCCAGTACTTC
cdr3_aa: CASSKPYRETQYF

d_call: TRBD1
j_call: TRBJ1-2
v_call: TRBV28
clone_size: NA
cdr3_nt: TGTGCCAGCAGTTTGACGGGACAGATCGTCGGCTACACCTTC
cdr3_aa: CASSLTGQIVGYTF

d_call: TRBD2
j_call: TRBJ2-7
v_call: TRBV2
clone_size: NA
cdr3_nt: TGTGCCAGCCGGGGGGAAGTAGGTGGGGCATCCTACGAGCAGTACTTC
cdr3_aa: CASRGEVGGASYEQYF

d_call: TRBD1
j_call: TRBJ1-5
v_call: TRBV19
clone_size: few
cdr3_nt: TGTGCCAGTACTCCCCGCGACAGGGGGGATCAGCCCCAGCATTTT
cdr3_aa: CASTPRDRGDQPQHF

d_call: NA
j_call: TRBJ1-1
v_call: TRBV28
clone_size: NA
cdr3_nt: TGTGCCAGCAGTACGGTCATTCCGAACACTGAAGCTTTCTTT
cdr3_aa: CASSTVIPNTEAFF

d_call: TRBD2
j_call: TRBJ2-1
v_call: TRBV6-5
clone_size: NA
cdr3_nt: TGTGCCAGCAGACTAGCGGGAGGGCCAGTGGATGAGCAGTTCTTC
cdr3_aa: CASRLAGGPVDEQFF

d_call: TRBD2
j_call: TRBJ2-2
v_call: TRBV5-1
clone_size: NA
cdr3_nt: TGCGCCAGCAGCCCCCGACTAGCGGGAGCCGCGAACACCGGGGAGCTGTTTTTT
cdr3_aa: CASSPRLAGAANTGELFF

d_call: TRBD2
j_call: TRBJ2-1
v_call: TRBV6-2/TRBV6-3
clone_size: NA
cdr3_nt: TGTGCCAGCAGCCCTGGGCGGAGCGGGAGTCGTGTGGATGAGCAGTTCTTC
cdr3_aa: CASSPGRSGSRVDEQFF

d_call: NA
j_call: TRBJ2-5
v_call: TRBV9
clone_size: NA
cdr3_nt: TGTGCCAGCAGCGCCCGAGGTGGGGGGGGGCATCAGGAGACCCAGTACTTC
cdr3_aa: CASSARGGGGHQETQYF

d_call: NA
j_call: TRBJ1-2
v_call: TRBV27
clone_size: NA
cdr3_nt: TGTGCCAGCAGTCCCACCCCCGGGGGCGGTGGCTACACCTTC
cdr3_aa: CASSPTPGGGGYTF

d_call: NA
j_call: TRBJ2-5
v_call: TRBV9
clone_size: once
cdr3_nt: TGTGCCAGCAGCCCAGTGGGGGATCTCAGGGAGACCCAGTACTTC
cdr3_aa: CASSPVGDLRETQYF

d_call: NA
j_call: TRBJ1-2
v_call: TRBV6-1
clone_size: NA
cdr3_nt: TGTGCCAGCAGTGAAGCATTCTTTGGCTTCCCCTACACCTTC
cdr3_aa: CASSEAFFGFPYTF

d_call: NA
j_call: TRBJ1-1
v_call: TRBV15
clone_size: NA
cdr3_nt: TGTGCCACCAGCAGAGATAGGAACACTGAAGCTTTCTTT
cdr3_aa: CATSRDRNTEAFF

d_call: NA
j_call: TRBJ1-1
v_call: TRBV30
clone_size: once
cdr3_nt: TGTGCCTGGAGTGTACAGGGGAACACTGAAGCTTTCTTT
cdr3_aa: CAWSVQGNTEAFF

d_call: NA
j_call: TRBJ2-4
v_call: TRBV19
clone_size: NA
cdr3_nt: TGTGCCAGTAGTATAGATCTTACGACAGGATCCATTCAGTACTTC
cdr3_aa: CASSIDLTTGSIQYF

d_call: TRBD1
j_call: TRBJ1-6
v_call: TRBV6-2/TRBV6-3
clone_size: once
cdr3_nt: TGTGCCAGCAGTTACTTGGCGACAGGGTGGTCCTATAATTCACCCCTCCACTTT
cdr3_aa: CASSYLATGWSYNSPLHF

d_call: NA
j_call: TRBJ1-6
v_call: TRBV6-1
clone_size: NA
cdr3_nt: TGTGCCAGCAGTGAGGGCACCGGGGGAGGTTCACCCCTCCACTTT
cdr3_aa: CASSEGTGGGSPLHF

d_call: NA
j_call: TRBJ1-6
v_call: TRBV5-1
clone_size: NA
cdr3_nt: TGCGCCAGCAGCTTGGCCGCCGGGTGGAATTCACCCCTCCACTTT
cdr3_aa: CASSLAAGWNSPLHF

d_call: NA
j_call: TRBJ2-2
v_call: TRBV5-6
clone_size: NA
cdr3_nt: TGTGCCAGCAGCTTGGTGGACACCGGGGAGCTGTTTTTT
cdr3_aa: CASSLVDTGELFF

d_call: NA
j_call: TRBJ2-1
v_call: TRBV20-1
clone_size: few
cdr3_nt: TGCAGTGCTGCTAGGAATGAGCAGTTCTTC
cdr3_aa: CSAARNEQFF

d_call: NA
j_call: TRBJ2-1
v_call: TRBV30
clone_size: NA
cdr3_nt: TGTGCCTGGAGTTTTGGGGGGAGCTCCTACAATGAGCAGTTCTTC
cdr3_aa: CAWSFGGSSYNEQFF

d_call: TRBD1
j_call: TRBJ2-7
v_call: TRBV3-1/TRBV3-2
clone_size: NA
cdr3_nt: TGTGCCAGCAGTCTGGACAGGCCGATCTCCTACGAGCAGTACTTC
cdr3_aa: CASSLDRPISYEQYF

d_call: NA
j_call: TRBJ2-7
v_call: TRBV19
clone_size: NA
cdr3_nt: TGTGCCACCAGCCGCTGGGGTAGCGGCACCTACGAGCAGTACTTC
cdr3_aa: CATSRWGSGTYEQYF

d_call: NA
j_call: TRBJ2-5
v_call: TRBV6-6
clone_size: NA
cdr3_nt: TGTGCCAGCAGTTACGTCGGGGTAGTAGAGACCCAGTACTTC
cdr3_aa: CASSYVGVVETQYF

d_call: NA
j_call: TRBJ1-1
v_call: TRBV19
clone_size: NA
cdr3_nt: TGTGCCAGTAGTATCGCGACAAGCAGAGAAGCTTTCTTT
cdr3_aa: CASSIATSREAFF

d_call: TRBD1
j_call: TRBJ1-4
v_call: TRBV29-1
clone_size: NA
cdr3_nt: TGCAGCGTTGAACAGGGGGCGATCCGACTGTTTTTT
cdr3_aa: CSVEQGAIRLFF

d_call: NA
j_call: TRBJ2-1
v_call: TRBV18
clone_size: NA
cdr3_nt: TGTGCCAGCTCCCCGGCCGGGGGAGGCGAGCAGTTCTTC
cdr3_aa: CASSPAGGGEQFF

d_call: NA
j_call: TRBJ2-1
v_call: TRBV2
clone_size: once
cdr3_nt: TGTGCCAGCAGTGGTATACCGCCATCGAGCACCTACAATGAGCAGTTCTTC
cdr3_aa: CASSGIPPSSTYNEQFF

d_call: TRBD1
j_call: TRBJ1-4
v_call: TRBV29-1
clone_size: NA
cdr3_nt: TGCAGCGTTGAAGAAACCGGGACAGGGAGCGGAAAACTGTTTTTT
cdr3_aa: CSVEETGTGSGKLFF

d_call: TRBD1
j_call: TRBJ1-1
v_call: TRBV28
clone_size: NA
cdr3_nt: TGTGCCAGTCGAGGGGGCCTAATGAACACTGAAGCTTTCTTT
cdr3_aa: CASRGGLMNTEAFF

d_call: NA
j_call: TRBJ2-4
v_call: TRBV19
clone_size: NA
cdr3_nt: TGTGCCAGTAGTATAGGTCGGGGGATGAAAAACATTCAGTACTTC
cdr3_aa: CASSIGRGMKNIQYF

d_call: TRBD2
j_call: TRBJ2-1
v_call: TRBV15
clone_size: NA
cdr3_nt: TGTGCCACCAGCCCGACTGGACTAGCGGGAGTGGGTGAGCAGTTCTTC
cdr3_aa: CATSPTGLAGVGEQFF

d_call: NA
j_call: TRBJ2-1
v_call: TRBV5-4
clone_size: NA
cdr3_nt: TGTGCCAGCAGCTCGCAGGGGTTGGGCGATGAGCAGTTCTTC
cdr3_aa: CASSSQGLGDEQFF

d_call: NA
j_call: TRBJ2-5
v_call: TRBV7-6
clone_size: NA
cdr3_nt: TGTGCCAGCAGCCCGGGACGGGAGACCCAGTACTTC
cdr3_aa: CASSPGRETQYF

d_call: NA
j_call: TRBJ1-5
v_call: TRBV20-1
clone_size: NA
cdr3_nt: TGCAGTGCTCGTGGGTCAGCGACCGGGCCCCAGCATTTT
cdr3_aa: CSARGSATGPQHF

d_call: TRBD2
j_call: TRBJ2-7
v_call: TRBV7-9
clone_size: NA
cdr3_nt: TGTGCCAGCAGCTCCCAGGGAAGCGGGACGACGAGGTACTTC
cdr3_aa: CASSSQGSGTTRYF

d_call: TRBD1
j_call: TRBJ1-1
v_call: TRBV28
clone_size: NA
cdr3_nt: TGTGCCAGCAGTCCCTCAGGGGGCGCGGGGTTCGTCACTGAAGCTTTCTTT
cdr3_aa: CASSPSGGAGFVTEAFF

d_call: NA
j_call: TRBJ2-2
v_call: TRBV5-4
clone_size: NA
cdr3_nt: TGTGCCAGCAGCTTGGTCGGGATCGGGGAGCTGTTTTTT
cdr3_aa: CASSLVGIGELFF

d_call: NA
j_call: TRBJ2-2
v_call: TRBV5-1
clone_size: few
cdr3_nt: TGCGCCAGCACCGAACAATCGAACACCGGGGAGCTGTTTTTT
cdr3_aa: CASTEQSNTGELFF

d_call: NA
j_call: TRBJ1-2
v_call: TRBV19
clone_size: NA
cdr3_nt: TGTGCCAGTAGTGGCCGAAGGGATGCCTATGGCTACACCTTC
cdr3_aa: CASSGRRDAYGYTF

d_call: NA
j_call: TRBJ2-1
v_call: TRBV3-1/TRBV3-2
clone_size: NA
cdr3_nt: TGTGCCAGCAGCCAGGACTCGAGCTCCTACAATGAGCAGTTCTTC
cdr3_aa: CASSQDSSSYNEQFF